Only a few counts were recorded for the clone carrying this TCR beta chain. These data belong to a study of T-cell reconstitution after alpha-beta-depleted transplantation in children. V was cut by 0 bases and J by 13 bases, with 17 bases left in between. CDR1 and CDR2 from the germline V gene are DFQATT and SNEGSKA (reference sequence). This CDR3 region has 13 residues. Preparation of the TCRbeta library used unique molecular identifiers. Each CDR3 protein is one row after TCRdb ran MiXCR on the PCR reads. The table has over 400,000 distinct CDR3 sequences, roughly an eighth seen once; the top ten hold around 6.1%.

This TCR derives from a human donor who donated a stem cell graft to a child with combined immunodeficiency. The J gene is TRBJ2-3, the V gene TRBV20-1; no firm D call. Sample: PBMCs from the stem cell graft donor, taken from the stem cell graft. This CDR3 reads CSARDQRPTLEYF. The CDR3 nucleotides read TGCAGTGCTAGAGATCAACGCCCCACCCTGGAGTATTTT.